This paragraph reports one T cell receptor (beta chain). This entry is derived from a study of CD8 T cells in Susac syndrome. CDR1 and CDR2 from the germline V gene are MGHDK and SYGVNS. The CDR3 is made up of 14 amino acids. The V gene lost 6 bases and the J gene lost 6 bases, with 16 bases spanning the gap. With random hexamers, 0.5 to 1 ug RNA was reverse transcribed. TCRdb called the immunoSEQ multiplex PCR reads again in MiXCR, with one record for every CDR3 protein. The sample contains around 200,000 distinct CDR3 sequences, more than 90% of which appear only once. The chain joins TRBV25-1 to TRBJ2-3, with D possibly called TRBD1 or TRBD2 (5 bases each). The TCR comes from a human donor with multiple sclerosis. Sequenced: CD4+ T cells from PBMCs. CDR3 nucleotides: TGTGCCAGCAGCGGTTCCCGGGGCTGGGATACGCAGTATTTT. Translation: CASSGSRGWDTQYF.